One sample yielded the 29 T cell receptor beta chains listed below, sequenced in a study of control samples from healthy donors and cancer patients (dated by TCRdb to about 2020). The library was generated by the immunoSEQ multiplex PCR assay. TCRdb stores this immuneACCESS table with in-frame sequences only. Part of the clones is absent; in the studies checked, under half of the shortfall reflects unresolved V genes, and no reason is known for the rest. The sample has over 80,000 clones on record, around 92% of them singletons. The ten largest account for 15% to 19% of the sample. The sample comprised blood. The receptors stem from a young man in good health.

This clone was found once. The chain has TRBV5-1 and TRBJ1-4, with unresolved D. The V end was cut by 2 bases, the J end by 0 bases, with 5 bases between. The CDR3 has 14 residues. The germline V gene has CDR1 SGHRS and CDR2 YFSETQ. The CDR3 is CASSFLATNEKLFF. Here the CDR3 DNA reads TGCGCCAGCAGCTTCCTCGCAACTAATGAAAAACTGTTTTTT.

This chain joins TRBV4-1 and TRBJ2-7; D gene ambiguous. The CDR3 is made up of 16 amino acids. Germline V lookup: CDR1 MGHRA, CDR2 YSYEKL. The V gene lost 1 base and the J gene lost 2 bases, with 15 bases spanning the gap. CDR3 DNA sequence: TGCGCCAGCAGCCAAGGTCATGGTGGGTCGGCCTACGAGCAGTACTTC. This gives the protein CASSQGHGGSAYEQYF.

This clone occurred once. The rearrangement uses TRBV19 and TRBJ2-1; 7 nucleotides agree with TRBD2. The CDR3 consists of 16 residues. After removal of 4 bases from V and 0 bases from J, the junction contained 6 bases not matched to a gene. Germline CDR1 reads LNHDA; CDR2 reads SQIVND (reference sequence). Here the CDR3 DNA reads TGTGCCAGTAGTAGGGAGGGCTTGAGCTCCTACAATGAGCAGTTCTTC. Its protein product is CASSREGLSSYNEQFF.

CDR3 sequence: CASSFLASGGRSDTQYF. The CDR3 nucleotides read TGTGCCAGCAGCTTTCTAGCCAGTGGGGGGCGATCAGATACGCAGTATTTT. J is TRBJ2-3 and V is TRBV7-2; D tentatively fits TRBD1 or TRBD2 (6 bases each). CDR1 is SGHTA and CDR2 is FQGNSA in the germline V gene. The CDR3 has 17 residues. V gave up 3 bases and J gave up 4 bases, with 20 bases separating them.

The V gene is TRBV3-1 (or the pseudogene TRBV3-2), the J gene TRBJ2-7, with D perhaps matching TRBD1 (5 bases). This CDR3 comprises 15 residues. CDR1 and CDR2 from the germline V gene are LGHDT and YNNKEL (reference sequence). The ends were cut back, 3 bases at V and 1 base at J, with 13 bases in the middle. CDR3 coding DNA: TGTGCCAGCAGCCACATACCGACAGTTTCCTACGAGCAGTACTTC. As protein: CASSHIPTVSYEQYF.

This sequence joins TRBV4-1 and TRBJ2-2; 8 nucleotides line up with TRBD1. This CDR3 comprises 15 residues. Germline values: CDR1 MGHRA, CDR2 YSYEKL. J lost 8 bases, V lost 3 bases, and 8 bases had no gene match. CDR3 coding DNA: TGCGCCAGCAGCCATGAGGGACAGGCCAGGGGGGAGCTGTTTTTT. Translating gives CASSHEGQARGELFF.

The V gene is TRBV5-1, the J gene TRBJ2-5, with 8 bases fitting TRBD1. Per the germline V gene, CDR1 is SGHRS and CDR2 is YFSETQ. CDR3 length: 14 amino acids. The V segment lost 0 bases and the J segment 4 bases; nucleotides outside the gene matches: 2. The CDR3 spells CASSLGTGPETQYF. As DNA, the CDR3 is TGCGCCAGCAGCTTGGGGACAGGGCCAGAGACCCAGTACTTC.

A single count supports this clone. The sample carries other DNA sequences with the same CDR3. The V and J genes are TRBV10-3 and TRBJ2-5, with D possibly being TRBD1 or TRBD2 (5 bases each). The CDR3 is 18 amino acids. The V gene lost 0 bases and the J gene lost 0 bases, with 17 bases spanning the gap. CDR1 and CDR2 (germline): ENHRY, SYGVKD. The CDR3 coding sequence is TGTGCCATCAGTGAGTCGAGCTTAGGGACCCAGTACCAAGAGACCCAGTACTTC. Protein product: CAISESSLGTQYQETQYF.

The chain has TRBV3-1 (or the pseudogene TRBV3-2) and TRBJ1-3, with TRBD1 matching over 9 bases. CDR3 length: 16 residues. Germline V gene data show CDR1 as LGHDT and CDR2 as YNNKEL (reference sequence). With 2 bases clipped from V and 0 bases from J, the junction kept 2 bases outside the gene matches. CDR3 amino acids: CASSQRTGVSGNTIYF. CDR3 bases: TGTGCCAGCAGCCAACGGACAGGGGTCTCTGGAAACACCATATATTTT.

The chain recombines TRBV10-3 with TRBJ2-5; TRBD2 matches at 14 bases. Germline-derived CDR1 and CDR2 are ENHRY and SYGVKD. Trimming cost V 5 bases and J 8 bases; bases outside gene matches: 16. This CDR3 comprises 18 residues. CDR3 region: CAISSGTSGRGGIPTQYF. In DNA, the CDR3 is TGTGCCATCAGTTCCGGGACTAGCGGGAGAGGAGGGATCCCTACCCAGTACTTC.

The V call is TRBV21-1, the J call TRBJ1-1. TRBV21-1 is shown as a pseudogene. This CDR3 has 12 residues. In DNA, the CDR3 is TGTGCCAACTTCCTGGGGAACACTGAAGCTTTCTTT. It specifies CANFLGNTEAFF.

This clone was counted once. The chain recombines TRBV12-5 with TRBJ2-7; perhaps TRBD2 as D (6 bases). This CDR3 is 14 amino acids long. The V gene's germline CDR1 is LGHNT and CDR2 FRNRAP. The ends were cut back, 2 bases at V and 2 bases at J, with 10 bases in the middle. The CDR3 spells CASGLRSGPYEQYF. The CDR3 region has the DNA TGTGCTAGTGGTTTGAGAAGCGGGCCCTACGAGCAGTACTTC.

The chain recombines TRBV11-2 with TRBJ1-1; TRBD1 might be the D (5 bases). This CDR3 is built from 17 residues. V was pared by 5 bases and J by 3 bases, with 22 bases between. Per the germline V gene, CDR1 is SGHAT and CDR2 is FQNNGV. The CDR3 DNA reads as TGTGCCAGCAGCCCTTATCCCGGGGCTAAGGAGTACACTGAAGCTTTCTTT. This sequence encodes CASSPYPGAKEYTEAFF.

CDR3 nucleotides: TGTGCCAGCAGCTTGACCGGGACAGGGCTCAATGAGCAGTTCTTC. This codes for CASSLTGTGLNEQFF. The chain couples TRBV7-3 to TRBJ2-1; 9 nucleotides align to TRBD1. Germline trimming cut 3 bases from V and 6 bases from J; bases unmatched to any gene: 6. From germline, CDR1 is SGHTA and CDR2 FQGTGA. The CDR3 loop spans 15 amino acids.

V and J are TRBV5-5 and TRBJ2-1; TRBD1 matches at 7 bases. With 4 bases clipped from V and 4 bases from J, the junction kept 11 bases outside the gene matches. CDR3 length equals 16 residues. Germline CDR1 reads SGHKS; CDR2 reads YYEKEE (reference sequence). This CDR3 reads CASSQTQGWPYNEQFF. In DNA form, the CDR3 reads TGTGCCAGCAGCCAGACACAGGGGTGGCCTTACAATGAGCAGTTCTTC.

The genes are TRBV10-1 and TRBJ2-3; TRBD2 agrees at 8 bases. This CDR3 is 15 amino acids long. Germline V CDR1 and CDR2: WNHNN, SYGVQD (reference sequence). The V segment lost 3 bases and the J segment 6 bases; nucleotides outside the gene matches: 8. The CDR3 DNA is TGCGCCAGCAGTGAACGACTAGCGCCCTGGGATACGCAGTATTTT. Translating it yields CASSERLAPWDTQYF.

The chain couples TRBV9 to TRBJ2-2, with 11 bases identical to TRBD2. There are 16 residues in the CDR3. Germline-derived CDR1 and CDR2 are SGDLS and YYNGEE. V was clipped by 2 bases and J by 1 base; unmatched bases: 1. The CDR3, as DNA: TGTGCCAGCAGCGTCACTAGCGGGGGGAACACCGGGGAGCTGTTTTTT. This translates into CASSVTSGGNTGELFF.

The chain joins TRBV30 to TRBJ1-2; 7 bases are shared with TRBD1. This CDR3 is 13 amino acids long. Looked up from germline, CDR1 is GTSNPN and CDR2 is SVGIG (reference sequence). V was pared by 5 bases and J by 8 bases, with 11 bases of the junction left unmatched. This CDR3 is CAWEVKGAYGYTF. CDR3 nucleotide sequence: TGTGCCTGGGAGGTGAAGGGGGCGTACGGCTACACCTTC. Based on the CDR3 plus reference TRBV30 and TRBJ1-2, the full variable domain is SQTIHQWPATLVQPVGSPLSLECTVEGTSNPNLYWYRQAAGRGLQLLFYSVGIGQISSEVPQNLSASRPQDRQFILSSKKLLLSDSGFYLCAWEVKGAYGYTFGSGTRLTVV.

The genes are TRBV6-5 and TRBJ1-2; unclear D gene. Per the germline V gene, CDR1 is MNHEY and CDR2 is SVGAGI. Trimming took 6 bases from V and 4 from J, leaving 18 bases between them. There are 15 residues in the CDR3. This CDR3 is CASSKRGDRGYGYTF. In nucleotides, the CDR3 is TGTGCCAGCAGCAAACGGGGAGATCGGGGCTATGGCTACACCTTC.

The rearrangement joins TRBV5-6 to TRBJ1-4; TRBD1 matches 8 bases. The germline gives CDR1 SGHDT, CDR2 YYEEEE. J gave up 7 bases and V 4 bases, and 9 bases lay outside the gene matches. The CDR3 is 15 amino acids. The DNA for the CDR3 is TGTGCCAGCAGCCCGGGAACAGGGGGAGGTGAAAAACTGTTTTTT. It is translated as CASSPGTGGGEKLFF.

This chain joins TRBV5-1 and TRBJ1-4; D remains unclear. V lost 1 base, J lost 8 bases, and 18 bases lay in between. The CDR3 length is 16 residues. Looked up from germline, CDR1 is SGHRS and CDR2 is YFSETQ. In DNA, the CDR3 is TGCGCCAGCAGCTTGAACCCCGAGCACGAAGGGGAAAAACTGTTTTTT. It codes for CASSLNPEHEGEKLFF. Full variable domain (remainder filled in from reference TRBV5-1 and TRBJ1-4): KAGVTQTPRYLIKTRGQQVTLSCSPISGHRSVSWYQQTPGQGLQFLFEYFSETQRNKGNFPGRFSGRQFSNSRSEMNVSTLELGDSALYLCASSLNPEHEGEKLFFGSGTQLSVL.

The chain combines TRBV18 with TRBJ1-1; D not certain. V lost 3 bases and J 4 bases, leaving 3 bases between the germline ends. CDR1 and CDR2 from the germline V gene are KGHSH and LQKENI. The CDR3 has 11 residues. CDR3 DNA sequence: TGTGCCAGCTCACCGGGCACTGAAGCTTTCTTT. Its protein is CASSPGTEAFF.

This chain's CDR3 is CASSLGSGTGVYEQYF. Here the CDR3 DNA reads TGTGCCAGCAGCTTGGGATCCGGGACAGGGGTATACGAGCAGTACTTC. The rearrangement links TRBV7-2 to TRBJ2-7; TRBD1 matches 10 bases. The trim removed 3 bases at V and 4 bases at J, leaving 9 bases unmatched. CDR3 length: 16 amino acids. Looked up from germline, CDR1 is SGHTA and CDR2 is FQGNSA.

The chain uses TRBV7-2 and TRBJ2-5; no definite D call. The length of the CDR3 is 11 residues. With 5 bases removed from V and 5 bases from J, the gap between germline ends came to 6 bases. Germline CDR1 is SGHTA and CDR2 is FQGNSA. Here the CDR3 DNA reads TGTGCCAGCAGCCACGGGGAGACCCAGTACTTC. Protein: CASSHGETQYF.

This chain joins TRBV19 and TRBJ2-7; 10 bases line up with TRBD2. The CDR3 sequence is 16 residues long. The germline CDR1 and CDR2 sequences are LNHDA and SQIVND (reference sequence). The J segment lost 5 bases and the V segment lost 4 bases, leaving 11 bases of the junction unmatched. The chain's CDR3 is CASSTYLAGERNEQYF. In nucleotides, the CDR3 is TGTGCCAGTAGTACCTACCTAGCGGGGGAACGGAACGAGCAGTACTTC.

V is TRBV28 and J is TRBJ1-4; the match to TRBD1 covers 10 bases. Looked up from germline, CDR1 is MDHEN and CDR2 is SYDVKM. The junction had 5 bases not matched to a gene; V was cut back by 5 bases and J by 5 bases. CDR3 size: 15 residues. The CDR3 reads CASSPLGQGNEKLFF. In DNA form, the CDR3 reads TGTGCCAGCAGTCCACTGGGACAGGGGAATGAAAAACTGTTTTTT.

This chain uses TRBV4-3 with TRBJ1-2, with D uncertain. Germline-derived CDR1 and CDR2 are LGHNA and YSLEER. The CDR3 is 13 amino acids. Deletions cut 1 base from V and 6 bases from J, with 9 bases between. The CDR3 region has the DNA TGCGCCAGCAGCCAAGTGGGGTCTCATGGCTACACCTTC. Its protein product is CASSQVGSHGYTF.

In DNA, the CDR3 is TGTGCCAGCAGTTTATCGGGGGGCGGTCAGCCCCAGCATTTT. Translating it yields CASSLSGGGQPQHF. The V call is TRBV27, the J call TRBJ1-5, with D perhaps TRBD1 (6 bases). This CDR3 spans 14 amino acids. In germline, CDR1 is MNHEY, CDR2 SMNVEV (reference sequence). V lost 0 bases to trimming and J lost 6 bases, with 9 bases between them.

The gene calls are TRBV6-6 and TRBJ2-7, with no clear D. The germline V and J ends were trimmed by 5 bases and 6 bases, with 8 bases remaining between them. Germline V gene sequence: CDR1 MNHNY, CDR2 SVGAGI (reference sequence). This CDR3 comprises 11 residues. This CDR3 is CASSLQREQYF. The DNA of the CDR3 is TGTGCCAGCAGTCTACAGCGCGAGCAGTACTTC.